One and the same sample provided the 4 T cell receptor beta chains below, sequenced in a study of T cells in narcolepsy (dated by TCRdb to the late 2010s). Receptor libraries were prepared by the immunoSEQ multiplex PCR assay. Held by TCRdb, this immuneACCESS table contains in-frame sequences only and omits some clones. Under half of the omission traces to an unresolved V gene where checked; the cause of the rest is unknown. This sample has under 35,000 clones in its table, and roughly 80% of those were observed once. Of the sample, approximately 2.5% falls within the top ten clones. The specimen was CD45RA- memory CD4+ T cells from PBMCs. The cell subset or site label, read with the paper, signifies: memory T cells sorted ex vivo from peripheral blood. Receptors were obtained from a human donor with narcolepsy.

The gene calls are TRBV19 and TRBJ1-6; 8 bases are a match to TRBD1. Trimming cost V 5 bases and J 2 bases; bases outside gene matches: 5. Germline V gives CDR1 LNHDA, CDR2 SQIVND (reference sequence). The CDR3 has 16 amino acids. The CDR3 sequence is CASSSGQGAYNSPLHF. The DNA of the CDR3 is TGTGCCAGTAGTTCAGGACAGGGTGCCTATAATTCACCCCTCCACTTT. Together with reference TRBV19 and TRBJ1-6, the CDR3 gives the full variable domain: DGGITQSPKYLFRKEGQNVTLSCEQNLNHDAMYWYRQDPGQGLRLIYYSQIVNDFQKGDIAEGYSVSREKKESFPLTVTSAQKNPTAFYLCASSSGQGAYNSPLHFGNGTRLTVT.

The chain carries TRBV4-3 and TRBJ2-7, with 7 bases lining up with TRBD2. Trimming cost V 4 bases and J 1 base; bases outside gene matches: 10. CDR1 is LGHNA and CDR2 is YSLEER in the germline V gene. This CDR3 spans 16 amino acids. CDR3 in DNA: TGCGCCAGCAGCCTTGAAGCGGGGTCCTCGTCCTACGAGCAGTACTTC. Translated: CASSLEAGSSSYEQYF.

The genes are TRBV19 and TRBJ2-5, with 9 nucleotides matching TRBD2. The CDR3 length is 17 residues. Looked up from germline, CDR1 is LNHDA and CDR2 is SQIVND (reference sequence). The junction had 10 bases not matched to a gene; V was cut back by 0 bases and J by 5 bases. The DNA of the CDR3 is TGTGCCAGTAGTATAGATCGCCCCGCGGGAGGGCGGGAGACCCAGTACTTC. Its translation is CASSIDRPAGGRETQYF.

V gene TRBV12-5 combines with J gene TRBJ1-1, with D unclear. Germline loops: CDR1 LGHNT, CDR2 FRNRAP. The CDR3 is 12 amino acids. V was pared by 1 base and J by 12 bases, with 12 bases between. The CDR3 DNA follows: TGTGCTAGTGGTTTGGCATGGGATAGTCCTTTCTTT. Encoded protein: CASGLAWDSPFF.